The 26 T cell receptor beta chains reported below all come from one sample, sequenced in a study of response to subunit inactivated influenza vaccine. TCRdb used MiXCR to reprocess the RT-PCR reads, holding one entry per CDR3 protein. This sample has 560,000 or so distinct CDR3 sequences, with under 9% found just once. The sequenced sample was PBMCs from blood, obtained roughly 24 months after vaccination. The receptors derive from a man aged 50 to 69 who received an inactivated influenza vaccine.

Of note for this clonotype: The germline gene is not matched at one end of the junction; a read error may be the cause. The chain uses TRBV10-3 and TRBJ2-7, with D perhaps matching TRBD2 (6 bases). The CDR3 loop spans 14 amino acids. Germline CDR1 and CDR2: ENHRY and SYGVKD. The CDR3 reads CAIRKLADSYERYF. The CDR3 DNA reads as TGTGCCATCAGGAAATTAGCGGACTCCTACGAGCGGTACTTC.

This clonotype was seen a handful of times. Germline is not matched at one junction end, which may reflect a read error. In DNA, the CDR3 is TGTGCCAGCACCTTAAACAGGGGGCAGGGCTACACCTTC. Protein sequence: CASTLNRGQGYTF. The chain couples TRBV7-2 to TRBJ1-2; 9 bases are shared with TRBD1. The germline CDR1 and CDR2 sequences are SGHTA and FQGNSA. The CDR3 loop spans 13 amino acids.

This clonotype was observed a handful of times. The chain combines TRBV6-2 or TRBV6-3 with TRBJ2-1; 8 bases agree with TRBD2. Trimming at V came to 0 bases and at J to 0 bases, leaving 16 bases not matched to a gene. The CDR3 is 21 residues long. Germline CDR1 reads MNHEY; CDR2 reads SVGEGT. CDR3 sequence: CASSYSKRLAGPPSSYNEQFF. DNA for the CDR3: TGTGCCAGCAGTTACTCGAAGAGGCTAGCGGGCCCTCCGAGCTCCTACAATGAGCAGTTCTTC.

V is TRBV20-1 and J is TRBJ2-5; D gene ambiguous. Germline V gene lookup returns CDR1 DFQATT and CDR2 SNEGSKA (reference sequence). V was clipped by 0 bases and J by 3 bases, with 17 bases between them. The CDR3 length is 16 residues. The CDR3 spells CSARDQERLVKETQYF. The CDR3, as DNA: TGCAGTGCTAGAGATCAGGAACGTCTAGTTAAAGAGACCCAGTACTTC.

CDR3: CASSRRTGLAYQETQYF. In DNA, the CDR3 is TGTGCCAGCAGCCGTCGAACAGGGCTCGCGTACCAAGAGACCCAGTACTTC. J is TRBJ2-5 and V is TRBV7-2; tentative D call: TRBD1 (6 bases). The CDR3 extends over 17 amino acids. Trimming shortened V by 5 bases and J by 0 bases, and 19 bases separated the two germline ends. Germline CDR1 is SGHTA and CDR2 is FQGNSA.

The chain joins TRBV7-9 to TRBJ2-2; D may be TRBD1 (5 bases). The V gene lost 6 bases and the J gene lost 6 bases, with 20 bases spanning the gap. Per germline, CDR1 SEHNR and CDR2 FQNEAQ (reference sequence). The CDR3 is 16 amino acids. CDR3 amino acids: CASSRGSNYRPGELFF. The CDR3 DNA reads TGTGCCAGCAGTAGGGGATCAAACTATCGACCCGGGGAGCTGTTTTTT. The complete variable domain, with remaining parts taken from reference TRBV7-9 and TRBJ2-2, reads DTGVSQNPRHKITKRGQNVTFRCDPISEHNRLYWYRQTLGQGPEFLTYFQNEAQLEKSRLLSDRFSAERPKGSFSTLEIQRTEQGDSAMYLCASSRGSNYRPGELFFGEGSRLTVL.

This clonotype was observed at least ten times. The rearrangement uses TRBV10-3 and TRBJ2-3, with unresolved D. The germline V and J ends were trimmed by 0 bases and 8 bases, with 6 bases remaining between them. The CDR3 extends over 12 amino acids. In germline, CDR1 is ENHRY, CDR2 SYGVKD. Written as DNA, the CDR3 is TGTGCCATCAGTGAGTCGACCGGTACGCAGTATTTT. Translated, it gives CAISESTGTQYF.

A few counts support this clonotype. The genes are TRBV29-1 and TRBJ1-1, with a possible D match to TRBD1 (6 bases). Germline CDR1 and CDR2: SQVTM and ANQGSEA. V dropped 5 bases and J dropped 7 bases, with 11 bases sitting between them. This CDR3 is 11 amino acids long. CDR3 nucleotides: TGCAGCGTTATAGGGGGGATTGAAGCTTTCTTT. Protein product: CSVIGGIEAFF. The full variable domain, with the rest looked up from reference TRBV29-1 and TRBJ1-1, is SAVISQKPSRDICQRGTSLTIQCQVDSQVTMMFWYRQQPGQSLTLIATANQGSEATYESGFVIDKFPISRPNLTFSTLTVSNMSPEDSSIYLCSVIGGIEAFFGQGTRLTVV.

This chain connects TRBV20-1 to TRBJ2-1; 9 bases line up with TRBD1. Germline CDR1 reads DFQATT; CDR2 reads SNEGSKA (reference sequence). This CDR3 has 13 amino acids. The DNA for the CDR3 is TGCAGACCCACAGGGGGCGCCGGCGATGAGCAGTTCTTC. It yields the protein CRPTGGAGDEQFF.

This clonotype has just a few counts. CDR3 protein: CASSPGRWVQYNEQYF. The CDR3 nucleotides are TGTGCCAGCAGCCCCGGAAGGTGGGTTCAGTACAACGAGCAGTACTTC. The J gene is TRBJ2-7, the V gene TRBV3-1; D gene ambiguous. CDR1 is LGHDT, CDR2 YNNKEL, per germline (reference sequence). The CDR3 totals 16 residues. V was shortened by 4 bases and J by 5 bases, with 21 bases between the two germline ends.

Only a few counts were recorded for this clonotype. The chain has TRBV6-1 and TRBJ1-2; a weak D match, TRBD1 (5 bases). V was pared by 1 base and J by 5 bases, with 8 bases between. The CDR3 extends over 13 amino acids. CDR1 and CDR2 from the germline V gene are MNHNS and SASEGT. The CDR3 DNA reads TGTGCCAGCAGTGAAGGGGGACGATATGGCTACACCTTC. Its translation: CASSEGGRYGYTF.

The chain has TRBV6-1 and TRBJ1-5; D call uncertain. The J call is doubtful: the DNA matches TRBJ2-3 better. This CDR3 has 15 residues. Germline V gives CDR1 MNHNS, CDR2 SASEGT. In DNA form, the CDR3 reads TGTGCCAGCAGTGAGAGCATATGGAGCAATCAGCCCCAGTATTTT. Encoded protein: CASSESIWSNQPQYF.

As DNA, the CDR3 is TGTGCCAGCAGCCGTAGGGTTCTACCCTCCTACGAGCAGTACTTC. This sequence encodes CASSRRVLPSYEQYF. V is TRBV3-1 and J is TRBJ2-7; no clear D gene. This CDR3 has 15 amino acids. CDR1 and CDR2 from the germline V gene are LGHDT and YNNKEL (reference sequence). Trimming took 4 bases from V and 0 from J, leaving 13 bases between them.

Many counts were recorded for this clonotype. The rearrangement joins TRBV4-2 to TRBJ2-2; 7 bases map to TRBD2. V dropped 4 bases and J dropped 5; count of bases not matched to a gene: 4. This CDR3 is built from 14 residues. Per the germline V gene, CDR1 is LGHNA and CDR2 is YNFKEQ. As DNA, the CDR3 is TGTGCCAGCAGCCTGGGGGGGGTAACCGGGGAGCTGTTTTTT. As protein: CASSLGGVTGELFF.

V gene TRBV9 combines with J gene TRBJ2-3; tentatively, D is TRBD1 (5 bases). Looked up from germline, CDR1 is SGDLS and CDR2 is YYNGEE. V shed 4 bases and J shed 4 bases, with 22 bases lying between them. CDR3 length: 17 amino acids. CDR3 bases: TGTGCCAGCAGCCCTATCAGGGCCCCTAATAGTGCAGATACGCAGTATTTT. Translated: CASSPIRAPNSADTQYF.

This clonotype was found many times. This chain links TRBV7-2 with TRBJ1-4; 10 nucleotides match TRBD1. CDR3 length equals 15 residues. J was trimmed by 4 bases and V by 1 base; bases with no gene match: 0. Germline values: CDR1 SGHTA, CDR2 FQGNSA. CDR3 residues: CASSLGTGGNEKLFF. For the CDR3, the DNA is TGTGCCAGCAGCTTAGGGACAGGGGGTAATGAAAAACTGTTTTTT.

The rearrangement joins TRBV10-3 to TRBJ1-2; D gene ambiguous. CDR3 length equals 14 residues. Trimming shortened V by 3 bases and J by 4 bases, and 12 bases separated the two germline ends. Per germline, CDR1 ENHRY and CDR2 SYGVKD. Written as DNA, the CDR3 is TGTGCCATCAGTGATGGAGGGTTCCGCTATGGCTACACCTTC. It encodes CAISDGGFRYGYTF.

This clonotype occurred many times. This chain joins TRBV20-1 and TRBJ2-7, with D perhaps TRBD1 or TRBD2 (6 bases each). The CDR3 is 13 amino acids. Between the trimmed V and J ends, which lost 5 bases and 5 bases, there was a span of 16 bases. The germline gives CDR1 DFQATT, CDR2 SNEGSKA (reference sequence). CDR3 residues: CSARSGGWDEQYF. The CDR3 DNA reads TGCAGTGCTCGATCCGGGGGCTGGGACGAGCAGTACTTC.

This clonotype has at least ten counts. The chain carries TRBV20-1 and TRBJ1-6, with D possibly TRBD1 on 5 matching bases. V lost 4 bases and J 11 bases, leaving 15 bases between the germline ends. The germline V gene encodes CDR1 DFQATT and CDR2 SNEGSKA (reference sequence). The CDR3 totals 13 residues. CDR3 residues: CSAIRGYMTPLHF. In DNA, the CDR3 is TGCAGTGCTATTCGGGGCTATATGACACCCCTCCACTTT.

V is TRBV11-2 and J is TRBJ2-5; TRBD2 agrees at 7 bases. The junction had 13 bases not matched to a gene; V was cut back by 4 bases and J by 5 bases. This CDR3 comprises 16 residues. The germline V gene encodes CDR1 SGHAT and CDR2 FQNNGV. The CDR3 nucleotides are TGTGCCAGCAGCTCCTTAGCTGGACTAGACGTGGAGACCCAGTACTTC. Translation gives CASSSLAGLDVETQYF.

The V call is TRBV5-1, the J call TRBJ2-7, with 7 nucleotides matching TRBD2. This CDR3 contains 15 residues. The germline V gene has CDR1 SGHRS and CDR2 YFSETQ. The junction had 10 bases not matched to a gene; V was cut back by 4 bases and J by 3 bases. The CDR3: CASSPLGTTHYEQYF. The CDR3 DNA reads TGCGCCAGCAGCCCTTTGGGGACTACTCACTACGAGCAGTACTTC.

Many counts were recorded for this clonotype. V and J are TRBV12-3 or TRBV12-4 and TRBJ2-2, with D perhaps matching TRBD2 (6 bases). The CDR3 loop spans 15 amino acids. V was clipped by 1 base and J by 5 bases, with 11 bases between them. CDR3 DNA sequence: TGTGCCAGCAGTTTAGGCGGGGCCAGAACCGGGGAGCTGTTTTTT. Protein product: CASSLGGARTGELFF.

This clonotype was seen ten or more times. The rearrangement uses TRBV20-1 and TRBJ2-7, with 8 bases matching TRBD2. The ends lost 3 bases at V and 2 bases at J; junction bases unmatched: 6. The germline gives CDR1 DFQATT, CDR2 SNEGSKA (reference sequence). CDR3 size: 14 residues. This chain's CDR3 is CSARQTSVPYEQYF. CDR3 in DNA: TGCAGTGCTAGGCAGACTAGCGTCCCCTACGAGCAGTACTTC.

This clonotype was picked up many times. The chain joins TRBV6-1 to TRBJ2-7; D gene uncertain. CDR1 and CDR2 (germline): MNHNS, SASEGT. CDR3 length: 13 amino acids. V was clipped by 6 bases and J by 5 bases, with 14 bases between them. CDR3 in DNA: TGTGCCAGCAGCCTCAAGGTCGGAGACGAGCAGTACTTC. Encoded protein: CASSLKVGDEQYF.

V is TRBV12-3 or TRBV12-4 and J is TRBJ2-5; D could derive from TRBD1 or TRBD2 (5 bases each). CDR3 length: 14 residues. The V end lost 2 bases, the J end lost 5 bases, and 12 bases lay between the germline ends. DNA for the CDR3: TGTGCCAGCAGTTTAAGAGGGACCGGGGAGACCCAGTACTTC. Its translation: CASSLRGTGETQYF.

This clonotype occurred a few times. The chain recombines TRBV12-3 or TRBV12-4 with TRBJ1-4; 7 nucleotides match TRBD1. V was pared by 5 bases and J by 4 bases, with 4 bases of the junction left unmatched. The CDR3 covers 14 residues. The CDR3 is CASSLRDSNEKLFF. CDR3 in DNA: TGTGCCAGCAGTCTCCGGGACAGTAATGAAAAACTGTTTTTT.